What follows are 16 T cell receptor beta chains derived from one specimen sequenced in a study of siplizumab effects on memory and regulatory T cells. Profiling relied on immunoSEQ multiplex PCR, and the TCRdb table lists in-frame clones only, not all of them. The sample carries more than 60,000 clones, around 96% recorded once. The sequenced sample consisted of naive CD8+ T cells sorted from blood. The receptor set was obtained from a human donor in good health.

The chain carries TRBV29-1 and TRBJ2-1; D gene unclear. The CDR3 sequence is 13 residues long. V lost 3 bases, J lost 4 bases, and 10 bases lay in between. CDR1 is SQVTM and CDR2 is ANQGSEA in the germline V gene. This CDR3 reads CSVDGRNYNEQFF. The DNA of the CDR3 is TGCAGCGTTGATGGACGGAATTACAATGAGCAGTTCTTC.

V gene TRBV7-7 combines with J gene TRBJ2-7, with D possibly TRBD2 on 5 matching bases. CDR3 size: 13 residues. V was cut by 5 bases and J by 1 base, with 9 bases left in between. Germline CDR1 SSHAT, CDR2 FNYEAQ (reference sequence). Written as DNA, the CDR3 is TGTGCCAGCAGCCTCGGGGAGTCCTACGAGCAGTACTTC. This gives the protein CASSLGESYEQYF. Full variable domain (rest looked up from reference TRBV7-7 and TRBJ2-7): GAGVSQSPRYKVTKRGQDVTLRCDPISSHATLYWYQQALGQGPEFLTYFNYEAQPDKSGLPSDRFSAERPEGSISTLTIQRTEQRDSAMYRCASSLGESYEQYFGPGTRLTVT.

This clone was observed once. The V gene is TRBV13, the J gene TRBJ2-5; D remains unclear. V gave up 6 bases and J gave up 2 bases, with 7 bases separating them. Germline values: CDR1 PRHDT, CDR2 FYEKMQ (reference sequence). This CDR3 spans 12 amino acids. The CDR3 is CASSGLQETQYF. The CDR3 DNA sequence: TGTGCCAGCAGTGGGTTACAAGAGACCCAGTACTTC.

The chain recombines TRBV27 with TRBJ2-7, with a possible D match to TRBD1 (5 bases). V shed 2 bases and J shed 5 bases, with 10 bases lying between them. The CDR3 spans 13 residues. Germline CDR1 is MNHEY and CDR2 is SMNVEV (reference sequence). The CDR3 spells CASSLGRVHEQYF. CDR3 coding DNA: TGTGCCAGCAGTTTAGGCAGGGTCCACGAGCAGTACTTC.

V and J are TRBV7-3 and TRBJ1-1, with D unresolved. Germline lookup yields CDR1 SGHTA and CDR2 FQGTGA. The CDR3 is 13 amino acids. V shed 5 bases and J shed 7 bases, with 14 bases lying between them. DNA for the CDR3: TGTGCCAGCAGCCCCTCATCCGTGTTTGAAGCTTTCTTT. Translated: CASSPSSVFEAFF.

This clone was seen just once. This sequence joins TRBV6-5 and TRBJ2-2, with unresolved D. Germline V gene lookup returns CDR1 MNHEY and CDR2 SVGAGI. Trimming pared 0 bases from V and 1 base from J, leaving 6 bases between. The CDR3 consists of 15 residues. The CDR3: CASSYSYRNTGELFF. The CDR3 DNA sequence: TGTGCCAGCAGTTACTCGTACAGGAACACCGGGGAGCTGTTTTTT.

This chain links TRBV27 with TRBJ1-1; D may be TRBD1 (6 bases). The CDR3 has 14 amino acids. From germline, CDR1 is MNHEY and CDR2 SMNVEV (reference sequence). V dropped 7 bases and J dropped 0 bases, with 12 bases sitting between them. The CDR3 DNA follows: TGTGCCAGCACTGACGGACAGTTGAACACTGAAGCTTTCTTT. This gives the protein CASTDGQLNTEAFF.

The V gene is TRBV27, the J gene TRBJ1-3, with no clear D. Trimming stripped 6 bases from V and 0 bases from J, with 9 bases between. There are 14 residues in the CDR3. CDR1 and CDR2 from the germline V gene are MNHEY and SMNVEV (reference sequence). The CDR3 region is CASSPGFSGNTIYF. The CDR3 DNA is TGTGCCAGCAGCCCCGGATTCTCTGGAAACACCATATATTTT.

This clone occurred once. The chain carries TRBV5-1 and TRBJ2-1, with D tentatively TRBD2 (6 bases). V was cut by 2 bases and J by 10 bases, with 10 bases left in between. Germline assignment: CDR1 SGHRS and CDR2 YFSETQ. There are 12 residues in the CDR3. CDR3 sequence: CASSLGGAEQFF. CDR3 coding DNA: TGCGCCAGCAGCTTAGGAGGGGCCGAGCAGTTCTTC.

This clone was counted once. CDR3 sequence (DNA): TGTGCCAGTAGTATTGAGACTACGAACACCGGGGAGCTGTTTTTT. Protein sequence: CASSIETTNTGELFF. The chain joins TRBV19 to TRBJ2-2; possibly TRBD2 for D (5 bases). Trimming shortened V by 3 bases and J by 0 bases, and 8 bases separated the two germline ends. There are 15 residues in the CDR3. Looked up from germline, CDR1 is LNHDA and CDR2 is SQIVND (reference sequence).

The chain joins TRBV6-6 to TRBJ2-3; D is tentatively TRBD1 or TRBD2 (5 bases each). Germline CDR1 and CDR2: MNHNY and SVGAGI (reference sequence). The CDR3 sequence is 15 residues long. Trimming took off 6 bases at V and 2 bases at J, with 15 bases between the two ends. CDR3 region: CASSLGTTNTDTQYF. The CDR3 nucleotides read TGTGCCAGCAGCCTCGGGACGACGAACACAGATACGCAGTATTTT.

The chain joins TRBV9 to TRBJ2-6; D not certain. Trimming took off 5 bases at V and 2 bases at J, with 11 bases between the two ends. Germline V gives CDR1 SGDLS, CDR2 YYNGEE. The CDR3 loop spans 15 amino acids. The CDR3 sequence: CASSPDEAGANVLTF. The CDR3 nucleotides read TGTGCCAGCAGTCCCGATGAGGCTGGGGCCAACGTCCTGACTTTC. The entire variable domain, with the rest obtained from reference TRBV9 and TRBJ2-6, is as follows: DSGVTQTPKHLITATGQRVTLRCSPRSGDLSVYWYQQSLDQGLQFLIQYYNGEERAKGNILERFSAQQFPDLHSELNLSSLELGDSALYFCASSPDEAGANVLTFGAGSRLTVL.

This sequence joins TRBV2 and TRBJ1-5; 11 bases align to TRBD1. V was clipped by 4 bases and J by 6 bases; unmatched bases: 11. The CDR3 contains 17 residues. Germline-derived CDR1 and CDR2 are SNHLY and FYNNEI. In nucleotides, the CDR3 is TGTGCCAGCAGTGTAGGGTCTGGACAGGGGGCAGGTCAGCCCCAGCATTTT. It translates to CASSVGSGQGAGQPQHF.

The chain joins TRBV30 to TRBJ1-1; D call uncertain. CDR3 length: 11 amino acids. From germline, CDR1 is GTSNPN and CDR2 SVGIG (reference sequence). V was trimmed by 0 bases and J by 7 bases, leaving 6 bases between them. The CDR3 sequence is CAWSVQREAFF. Here the CDR3 DNA reads TGTGCCTGGAGTGTACAGCGTGAAGCTTTCTTT.

The chain links TRBV6-9 to TRBJ1-4, with D tentatively TRBD1 (5 bases). The CDR3 contains 14 residues. The germline V and J ends were trimmed by 2 bases and 6 bases, with 10 bases remaining between them. Germline V gene data show CDR1 as MNHGY and CDR2 as SVAAGI. The CDR3 nucleotides are TGTGCCAGCAGTTATGACAGAGGGGATGAAAAACTGTTTTTT. It codes for CASSYDRGDEKLFF.

V gene TRBV11-2 combines with J gene TRBJ1-1; 9 bases align to TRBD1. CDR3 length: 15 amino acids. V gave up 5 bases and J gave up 0 bases; unmatched junction bases: 4. In germline, CDR1 is SGHAT, CDR2 FQNNGV. CDR3 region: CASSRTGALNTEAFF. The DNA for the CDR3 is TGTGCCAGCAGCCGGACAGGGGCCTTGAACACTGAAGCTTTCTTT. The whole variable domain, filled in from reference TRBV11-2 and TRBJ1-1, reads EAGVAQSPRYKIIEKRQSVAFWCNPISGHATLYWYQQILGQGPKLLIQFQNNGVVDDSQLPKDRFSAERLKGVDSTLKIQPAKLEDSAVYLCASSRTGALNTEAFFGQGTRLTVV.